This T cell receptor beta chain was sequenced during a study of T-cell memory formation after mild COVID-19. Whole-study results and caveats: Among contracting clones, CD4+ were mainly CM/EM and CD8+ enriched in EMRA. Memory from before infection featured some responding clones, which suggests cross-reactive memory joined.

This clonotype was seen a few times. Its antigen is unidentified. Deletions cut 1 base from V and 5 bases from J, with 18 bases between. Germline-derived CDR1 and CDR2 are SGHRS and YFSETQ. The CDR3 loop spans 16 amino acids. It was 5'RACE with constant-segment primers that produced the TCR alpha and TCR beta cDNA libraries, which carried sample barcodes and UMIs. One entry per CDR3 protein, called by TCRdb with MiXCR from the 5' RACE reads. Among some 450,000 distinct CDR3 sequences listed, 15% to 20% were seen once. Sample: PBMCs or a T cell subset sorted from them (not recorded which). The chain has TRBV5-1 and TRBJ1-2; D remains unclear. The origin of this receptor is an adult woman who had mild COVID-19 (a few samples of this study predate the infection). Cell type and time point are not known. CDR3 DNA sequence: TGCGCCAGCAGCTTGTATCAACCCGGGCGGACTTATGGCTACACCTTC. This encodes CASSLYQPGRTYGYTF. The full variable domain, its missing parts supplied by reference TRBV5-1 and TRBJ1-2, is KAGVTQTPRYLIKTRGQQVTLSCSPISGHRSVSWYQQTPGQGLQFLFEYFSETQRNKGNFPGRFSGRQFSNSRSEMNVSTLELGDSALYLCASSLYQPGRTYGYTFGSGTRLTVV.